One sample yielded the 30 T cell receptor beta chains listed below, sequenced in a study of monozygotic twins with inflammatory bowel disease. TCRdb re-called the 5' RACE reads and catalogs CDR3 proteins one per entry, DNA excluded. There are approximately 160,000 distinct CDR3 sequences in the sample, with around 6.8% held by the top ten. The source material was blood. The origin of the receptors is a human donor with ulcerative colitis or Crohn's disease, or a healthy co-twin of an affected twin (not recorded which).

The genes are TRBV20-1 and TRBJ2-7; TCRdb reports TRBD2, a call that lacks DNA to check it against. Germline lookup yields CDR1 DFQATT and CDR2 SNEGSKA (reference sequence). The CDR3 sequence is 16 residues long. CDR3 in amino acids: CSAHSLGLAGEREQYF.

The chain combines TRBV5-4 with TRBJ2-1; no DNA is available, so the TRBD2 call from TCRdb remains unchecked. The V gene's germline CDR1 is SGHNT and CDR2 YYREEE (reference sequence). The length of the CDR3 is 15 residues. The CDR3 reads CASSLGGGEINEQFF.

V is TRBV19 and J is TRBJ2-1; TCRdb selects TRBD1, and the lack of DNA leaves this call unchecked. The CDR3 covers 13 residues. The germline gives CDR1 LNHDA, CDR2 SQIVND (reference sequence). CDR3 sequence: CASSFRTGGEQFF. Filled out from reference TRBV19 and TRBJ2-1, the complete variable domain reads DGGITQSPKYLFRKEGQNVTLSCEQNLNHDAMYWYRQDPGQGLRLIYYSQIVNDFQKGDIAEGYSVSREKKESFPLTVTSAQKNPTAFYLCASSFRTGGEQFFGPGTRLTVL.

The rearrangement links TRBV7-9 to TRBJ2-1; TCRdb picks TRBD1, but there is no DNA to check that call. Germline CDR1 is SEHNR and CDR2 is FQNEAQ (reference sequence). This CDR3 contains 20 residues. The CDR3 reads CASSSPLVPRAGQGHNEQFF. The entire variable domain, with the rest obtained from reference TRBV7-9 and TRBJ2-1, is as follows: DTGVSQNPRHKITKRGQNVTFRCDPISEHNRLYWYRQTLGQGPEFLTYFQNEAQLEKSRLLSDRFSAERPKGSFSTLEIQRTEQGDSAMYLCASSSPLVPRAGQGHNEQFFGPGTRLTVL.

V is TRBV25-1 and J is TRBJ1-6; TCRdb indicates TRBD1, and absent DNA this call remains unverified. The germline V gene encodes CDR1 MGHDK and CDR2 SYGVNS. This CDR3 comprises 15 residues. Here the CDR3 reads CASRVQGLDNSPLHF.

CDR3 amino acids: CASSLGGRTTEAFF. This chain links TRBV5-6 with TRBJ1-1; TCRdb names TRBD1, which stays unverified in the absence of DNA. The CDR3 runs 14 residues. CDR1 SGHDT and CDR2 YYEEEE come from the germline V gene.

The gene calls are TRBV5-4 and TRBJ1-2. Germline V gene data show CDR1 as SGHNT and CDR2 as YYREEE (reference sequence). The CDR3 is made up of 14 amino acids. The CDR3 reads CASSLEGQTYGYTF.

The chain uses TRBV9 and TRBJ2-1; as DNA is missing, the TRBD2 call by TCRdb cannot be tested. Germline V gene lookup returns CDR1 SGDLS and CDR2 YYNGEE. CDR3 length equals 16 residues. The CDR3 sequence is CASSPSLLGSYNEQFF.

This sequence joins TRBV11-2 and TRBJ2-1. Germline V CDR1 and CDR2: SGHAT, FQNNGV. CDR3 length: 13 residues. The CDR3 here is CASSLGRVNEQFF.

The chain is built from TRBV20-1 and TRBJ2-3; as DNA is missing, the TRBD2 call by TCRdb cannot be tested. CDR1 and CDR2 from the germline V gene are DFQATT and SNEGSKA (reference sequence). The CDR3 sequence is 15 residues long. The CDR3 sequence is CSARDLAGRTDTQYF.

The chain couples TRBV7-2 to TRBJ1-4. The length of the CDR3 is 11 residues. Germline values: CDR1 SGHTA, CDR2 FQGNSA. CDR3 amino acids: CASRRNEKLFF.

The CDR3 loop is CASSIFAQGRSNQPQHF. V usage is TRBV19 and J usage is TRBJ1-5; TCRdb selects TRBD1, and the lack of DNA leaves this call unchecked. This CDR3 is 17 amino acids long. Looked up from germline, CDR1 is LNHDA and CDR2 is SQIVND (reference sequence).

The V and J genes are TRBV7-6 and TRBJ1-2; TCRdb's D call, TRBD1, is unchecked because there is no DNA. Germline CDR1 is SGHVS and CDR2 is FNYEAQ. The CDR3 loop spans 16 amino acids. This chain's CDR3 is CASSPAGTGAVDGYTF.

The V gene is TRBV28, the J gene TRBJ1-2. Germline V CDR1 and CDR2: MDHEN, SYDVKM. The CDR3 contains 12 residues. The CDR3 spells CASRLDKQGYTF.

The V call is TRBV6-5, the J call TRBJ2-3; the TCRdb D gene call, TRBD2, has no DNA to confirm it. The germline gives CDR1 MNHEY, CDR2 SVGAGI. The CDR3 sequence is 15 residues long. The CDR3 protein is CASSYTRTSTDTQYF.

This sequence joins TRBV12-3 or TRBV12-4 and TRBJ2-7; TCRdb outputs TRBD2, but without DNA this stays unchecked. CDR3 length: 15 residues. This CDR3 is CASSLRGGRYYEQYF.

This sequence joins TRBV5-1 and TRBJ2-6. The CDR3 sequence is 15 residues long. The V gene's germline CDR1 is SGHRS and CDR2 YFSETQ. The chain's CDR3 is CASSFDGSGANVLTF.

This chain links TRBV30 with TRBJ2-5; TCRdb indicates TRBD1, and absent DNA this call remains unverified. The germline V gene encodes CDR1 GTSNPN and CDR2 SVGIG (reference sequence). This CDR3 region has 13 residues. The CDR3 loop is CAWSRGLKETQYF.

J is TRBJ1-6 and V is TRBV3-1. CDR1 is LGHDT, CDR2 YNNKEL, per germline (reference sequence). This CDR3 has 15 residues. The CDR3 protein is CASSQVLQKNSPLHF.

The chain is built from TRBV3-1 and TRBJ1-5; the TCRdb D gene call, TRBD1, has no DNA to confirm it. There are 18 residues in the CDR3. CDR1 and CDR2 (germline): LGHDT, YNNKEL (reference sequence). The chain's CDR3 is CASSQEGCWTGANQPQHF.

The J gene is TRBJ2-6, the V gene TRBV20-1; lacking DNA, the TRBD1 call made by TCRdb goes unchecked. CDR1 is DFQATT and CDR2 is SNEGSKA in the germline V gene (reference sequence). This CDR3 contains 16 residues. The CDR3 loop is CSGLDRNLPGANVLTF.

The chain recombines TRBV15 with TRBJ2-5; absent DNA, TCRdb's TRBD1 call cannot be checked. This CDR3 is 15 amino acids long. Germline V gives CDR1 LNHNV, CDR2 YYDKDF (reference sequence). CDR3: CATSRTGWVPETQYF.

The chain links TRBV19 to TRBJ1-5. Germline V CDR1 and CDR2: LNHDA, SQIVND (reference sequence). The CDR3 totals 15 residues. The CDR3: CASSYGRHSNQPQHF.

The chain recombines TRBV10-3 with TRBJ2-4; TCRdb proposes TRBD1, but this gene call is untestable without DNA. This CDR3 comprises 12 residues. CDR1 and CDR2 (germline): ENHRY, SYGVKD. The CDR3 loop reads CAPGAKGDIQNF.

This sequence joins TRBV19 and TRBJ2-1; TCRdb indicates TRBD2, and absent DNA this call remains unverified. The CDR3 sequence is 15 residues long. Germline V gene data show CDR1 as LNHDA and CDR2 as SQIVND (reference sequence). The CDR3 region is CASSIGTSGLNEQFF.

The CDR3 loop is CASSLGQGRQPQHF. The chain employs TRBV12-3 or TRBV12-4 and TRBJ1-5; TCRdb calls TRBD1, which cannot be checked without DNA. CDR3 length: 14 residues.

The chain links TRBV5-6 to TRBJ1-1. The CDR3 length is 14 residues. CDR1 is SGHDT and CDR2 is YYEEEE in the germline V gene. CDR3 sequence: CASSLGLMNTEAFF. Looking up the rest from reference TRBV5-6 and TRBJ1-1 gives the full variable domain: DAGVTQSPTHLIKTRGQQVTLRCSPKSGHDTVSWYQQALGQGPQFIFQYYEEEERQRGNFPDRFSGHQFPNYSSELNVNALLLGDSALYLCASSLGLMNTEAFFGQGTRLTVV.

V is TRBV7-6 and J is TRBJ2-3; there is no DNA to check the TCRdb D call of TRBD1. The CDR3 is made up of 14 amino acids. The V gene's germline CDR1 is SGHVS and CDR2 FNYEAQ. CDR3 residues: CASSFRGATDTQYF.

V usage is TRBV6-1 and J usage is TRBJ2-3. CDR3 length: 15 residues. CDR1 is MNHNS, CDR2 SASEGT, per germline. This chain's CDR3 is CASTYIGPRGDTQYF.

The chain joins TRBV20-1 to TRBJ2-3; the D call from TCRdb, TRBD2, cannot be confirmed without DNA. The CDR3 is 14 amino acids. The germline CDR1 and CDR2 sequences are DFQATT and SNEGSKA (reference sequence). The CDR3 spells CSARDVRGTDTQYF.